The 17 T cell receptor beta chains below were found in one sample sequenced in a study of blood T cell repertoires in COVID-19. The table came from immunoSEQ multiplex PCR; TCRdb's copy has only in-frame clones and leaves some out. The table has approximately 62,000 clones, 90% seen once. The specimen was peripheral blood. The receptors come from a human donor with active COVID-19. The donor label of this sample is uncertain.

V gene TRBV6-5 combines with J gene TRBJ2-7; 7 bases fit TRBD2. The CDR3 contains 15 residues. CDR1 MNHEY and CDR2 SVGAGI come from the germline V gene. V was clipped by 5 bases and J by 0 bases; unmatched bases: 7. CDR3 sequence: CASSRFGGSSYEQYF. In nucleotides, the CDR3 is TGTGCCAGCAGTCGCTTCGGCGGGAGCTCCTACGAGCAGTACTTC.

The CDR3 sequence: CASSDGLAGGQETQYF. For the CDR3, the DNA is TGTGCCAGCAGCGACGGACTAGCGGGGGGCCAAGAGACCCAGTACTTC. V usage is TRBV7-2 and J usage is TRBJ2-5, with TRBD2 matching over 14 bases. The CDR3 loop spans 16 amino acids. The germline gives CDR1 SGHTA, CDR2 FQGNSA. V was clipped by 5 bases and J by 1 base; unmatched bases: 3.

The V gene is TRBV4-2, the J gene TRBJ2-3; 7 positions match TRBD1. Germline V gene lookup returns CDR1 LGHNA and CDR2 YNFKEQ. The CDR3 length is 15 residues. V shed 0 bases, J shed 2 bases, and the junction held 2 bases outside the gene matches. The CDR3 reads CASSQDGTATDTQYF. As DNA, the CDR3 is TGTGCCAGCAGCCAAGATGGGACAGCCACAGATACGCAGTATTTT.

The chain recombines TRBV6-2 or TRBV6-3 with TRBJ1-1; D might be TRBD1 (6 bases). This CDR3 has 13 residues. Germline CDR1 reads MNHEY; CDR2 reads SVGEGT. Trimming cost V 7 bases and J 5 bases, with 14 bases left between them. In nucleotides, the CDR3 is TGTGCCAGCACCCCGGGACAAGTAACTGAAGCTTTCTTT. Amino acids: CASTPGQVTEAFF.

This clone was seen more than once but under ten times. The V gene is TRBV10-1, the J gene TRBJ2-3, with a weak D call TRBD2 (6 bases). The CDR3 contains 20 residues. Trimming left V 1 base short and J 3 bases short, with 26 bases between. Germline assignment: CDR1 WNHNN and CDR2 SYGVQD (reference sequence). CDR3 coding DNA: TGCGCCAGCAGTGAGTTGTGCCCCTCAGCGTCGGGAGAAAGGACAGATACGCAGTATTTT. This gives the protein CASSELCPSASGERTDTQYF.

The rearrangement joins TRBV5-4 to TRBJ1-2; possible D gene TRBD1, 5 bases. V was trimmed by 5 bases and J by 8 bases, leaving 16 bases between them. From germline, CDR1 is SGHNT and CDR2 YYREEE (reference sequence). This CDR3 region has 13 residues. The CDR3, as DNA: TGTGCCAGCAGGCCATCAGGGTTGGGCGGCTACACCTTC. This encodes CASRPSGLGGYTF.

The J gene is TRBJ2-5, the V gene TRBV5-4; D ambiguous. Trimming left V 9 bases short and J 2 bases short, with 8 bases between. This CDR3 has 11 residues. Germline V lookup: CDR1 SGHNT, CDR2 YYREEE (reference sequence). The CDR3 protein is CATLNQETQYF. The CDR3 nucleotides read TGTGCCACCCTAAATCAAGAGACCCAGTACTTC.

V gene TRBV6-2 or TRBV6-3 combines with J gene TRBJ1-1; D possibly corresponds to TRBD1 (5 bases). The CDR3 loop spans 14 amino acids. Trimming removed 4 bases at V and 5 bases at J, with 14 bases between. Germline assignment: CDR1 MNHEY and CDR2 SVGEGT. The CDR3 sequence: CASSSPAGWTEAFF. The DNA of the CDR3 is TGTGCCAGCAGTTCCCCGGCAGGGTGGACTGAAGCTTTCTTT.

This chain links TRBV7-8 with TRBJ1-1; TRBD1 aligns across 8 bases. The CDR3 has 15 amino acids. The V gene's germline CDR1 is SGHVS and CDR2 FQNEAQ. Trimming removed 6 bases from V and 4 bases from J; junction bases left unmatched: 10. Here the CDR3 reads CASSWMDRAGTEAFF. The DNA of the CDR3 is TGTGCCAGCAGTTGGATGGACAGGGCGGGCACTGAAGCTTTCTTT.

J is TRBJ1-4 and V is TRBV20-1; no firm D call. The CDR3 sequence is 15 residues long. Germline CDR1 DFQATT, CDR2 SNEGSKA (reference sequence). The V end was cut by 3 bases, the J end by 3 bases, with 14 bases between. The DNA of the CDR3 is TGCAGTGCTAGTGCCCCGAGTTTCTCTAATGAAAAACTGTTTTTT. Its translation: CSASAPSFSNEKLFF.

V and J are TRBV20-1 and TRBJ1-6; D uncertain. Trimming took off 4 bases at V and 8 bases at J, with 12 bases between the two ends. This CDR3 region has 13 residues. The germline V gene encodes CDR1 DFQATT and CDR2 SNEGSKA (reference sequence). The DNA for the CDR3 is TGCAGTGCTACTGAACAGTTTGATTCACCCCTCCACTTT. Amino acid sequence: CSATEQFDSPLHF.

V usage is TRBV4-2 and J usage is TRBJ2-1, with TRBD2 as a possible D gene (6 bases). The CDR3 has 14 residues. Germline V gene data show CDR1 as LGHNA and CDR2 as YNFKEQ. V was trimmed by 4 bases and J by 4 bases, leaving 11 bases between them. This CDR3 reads CASSPGLMYNEQFF. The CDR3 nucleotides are TGTGCCAGCAGCCCGGGACTTATGTACAATGAGCAGTTCTTC.

CDR3 DNA: TGTGCCAGCAGTGAAGACGGGACAGTCTACAATGAGCAGTTCTTC. Its protein product is CASSEDGTVYNEQFF. The chain couples TRBV6-1 to TRBJ2-1, with TRBD1 matching over 7 bases. The V gene's germline CDR1 is MNHNS and CDR2 SASEGT. V lost 1 base to trimming and J lost 3 bases; unmatched junction nucleotides: 3. The CDR3 extends over 15 amino acids.

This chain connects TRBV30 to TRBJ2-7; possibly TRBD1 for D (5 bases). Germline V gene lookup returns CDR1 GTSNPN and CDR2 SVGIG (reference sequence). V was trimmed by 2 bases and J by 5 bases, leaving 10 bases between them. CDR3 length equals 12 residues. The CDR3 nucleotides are TGTGCCTGGAGTCGTTCAGGGAACGAGCAGTACTTC. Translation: CAWSRSGNEQYF.

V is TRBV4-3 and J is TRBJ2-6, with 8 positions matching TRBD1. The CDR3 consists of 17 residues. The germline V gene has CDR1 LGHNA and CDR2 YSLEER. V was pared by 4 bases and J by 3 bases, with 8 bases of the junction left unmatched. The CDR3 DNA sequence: TGCGCCAGCAGCCTTGACTCAGGGGGCCGTGGGGCCAACGTCCTGACTTTC. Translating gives CASSLDSGGRGANVLTF.

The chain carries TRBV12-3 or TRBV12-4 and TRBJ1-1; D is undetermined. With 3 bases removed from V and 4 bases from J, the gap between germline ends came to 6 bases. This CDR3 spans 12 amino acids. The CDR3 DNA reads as TGTGCCAGCAGTTTGCAGATCACTGAAGCTTTCTTT. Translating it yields CASSLQITEAFF.

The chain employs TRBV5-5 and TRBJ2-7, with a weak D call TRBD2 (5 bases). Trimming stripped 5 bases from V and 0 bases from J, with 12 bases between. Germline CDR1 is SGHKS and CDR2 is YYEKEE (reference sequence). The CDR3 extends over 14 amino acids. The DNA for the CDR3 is TGTGCCAGCAGTTCGATAGCGAGCTCCTACGAGCAGTACTTC. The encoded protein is CASSSIASSYEQYF.